The following is a T cell receptor beta chain sequence with its context. This specimen belongs to a study of blood T cell repertoires in COVID-19. The data were produced by immunoSEQ multiplex PCR, yet TCRdb's version contains in-frame clones alone and is incomplete. The profile shows more than 200,000 clones, about 90% of them singletons. This CDR3 comprises 16 residues. V was clipped by 3 bases and J by 2 bases; unmatched bases: 8. Germline V gene data show CDR1 as DFQATT and CDR2 as SNEGSKA (reference sequence). This clonotype was obtained from a man aged 25-45 years with COVID-19, enrolled during active disease. What was sequenced was peripheral blood. V gene TRBV20-1 combines with J gene TRBJ2-3; 10 nucleotides align to TRBD2. The CDR3 region has the DNA TGCAGTGCTAGTGGGGTAGCGGGGGGCGCCACAGATACGCAGTATTTT. This gives the protein CSASGVAGGATDTQYF.